The source of this T cell receptor beta chain is a study of tumor and adjacent non-tumor tissue in lung cancer. Study in general: Stage I to III disease affected 10 men and roughly 5 women aged about 31 to 85. Whole-study results and caveats: Higher tumor TCR diversity was associated with shorter survival. Tumor tissue had significantly higher TCR diversity than normal lung.

This sample's RNA came from whole unsorted tissue. Donors were chemotherapy-naive, newly diagnosed lung cancer surgical patients in China, August–November 2014. Three rounds of nested PCR, following a modified ARM-PCR protocol, produced the TCRbeta library. TCRdb re-called the multiplex PCR reads through MiXCR, storing one row per CDR3 protein. Of around 71,000 distinct CDR3 sequences listed, 72% are singletons. The germline V gene has CDR1 MNHEY and CDR2 SVGAGI. The CDR3 has 15 amino acids. With regard to this clonotype: Its antigen is not known. At one of its ends the junction is not consistent with the germline gene, which may arise from a read error.

This TCR came from a woman between 40 and 55 years old with non-small cell lung cancer. This chain joins TRBV6-5 and TRBJ1-5, with TRBD1 as a possible D gene (6 bases). What was sequenced was lung tumor tissue. CDR3 amino acids: CASGYTTGSDQPQHF. DNA for the CDR3: TGTGCCAGCGGTTACACTACAGGGTCAGATCAGCCCCAGCATTTT.